There are many counts of the clone carrying this T cell receptor beta chain. The data were obtained in a study of CD8 T cells in ankylosing spondylitis. Using its own MiXCR run on the 5' RACE reads, TCRdb lists one record per CDR3 protein. The table shows fewer than 250,000 distinct CDR3 sequences, with around 24% occurring only once. Specimen: blood, either unsorted or a sorted T cell fraction (not recorded which). This receptor was taken from a male donor with ankylosing spondylitis or in good health (not recorded which).

As DNA, the CDR3 is TGTGCCAGTGGGACGGGACAGGGAGGATATGGCTACACCTTC. It yields the protein CASGTGQGGYGYTF. The rearrangement joins TRBV27 to TRBJ1-2; 9 bases match TRBD1. This CDR3 has 14 residues. The V and J ends lost 9 bases and 5 bases, in that order; junction bases with no gene match: 10. Looked up from germline, CDR1 is MNHEY and CDR2 is SMNVEV (reference sequence).